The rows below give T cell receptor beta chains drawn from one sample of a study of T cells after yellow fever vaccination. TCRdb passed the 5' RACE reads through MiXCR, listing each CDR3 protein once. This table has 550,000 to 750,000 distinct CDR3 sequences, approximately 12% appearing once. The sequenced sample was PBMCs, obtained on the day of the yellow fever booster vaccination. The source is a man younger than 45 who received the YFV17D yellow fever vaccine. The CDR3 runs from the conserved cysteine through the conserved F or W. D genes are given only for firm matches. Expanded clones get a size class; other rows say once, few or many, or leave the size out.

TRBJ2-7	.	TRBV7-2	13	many	CASTHAGSYEQYF	TGTGCCAGCACCCATGCCGGGTCCTACGAGCAGTACTTC
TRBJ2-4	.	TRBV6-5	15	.	CASSYGQDGKNIQYF	TGTGCCAGCAGTTACGGGCAGGACGGAAAAAACATTCAGTACTTC
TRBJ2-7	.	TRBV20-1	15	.	CSARDARQEFYEQYF	TGCAGTGCTAGAGATGCGCGACAGGAATTCTACGAGCAGTACTTC
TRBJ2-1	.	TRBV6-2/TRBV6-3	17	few	CASSYWAGTGLNNEQFF	TGTGCCAGCAGTTACTGGGCTGGAACAGGGCTCAACAATGAGCAGTTCTTC
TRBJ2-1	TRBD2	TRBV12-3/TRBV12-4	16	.	CASSSRLAGREDEQFF	TGTGCCAGCAGTTCCCGACTAGCGGGTAGGGAGGATGAGCAGTTCTTC
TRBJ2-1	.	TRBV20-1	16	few	CSATSPQGSSYNEQFF	TGCAGTGCTACATCACCACAGGGCAGCTCCTACAATGAGCAGTTCTTC
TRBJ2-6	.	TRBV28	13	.	CAESQTGANVLTF	TGTGCTGAATCCCAGACTGGGGCCAACGTCCTGACTTTC
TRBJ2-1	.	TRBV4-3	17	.	CASSQDVRGPSYNEQFF	TGCGCCAGCAGCCAAGATGTGCGCGGGCCCTCCTACAATGAGCAGTTCTTC
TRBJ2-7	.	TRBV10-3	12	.	CATQDFAAEQYF	TGTGCCACACAGGACTTCGCGGCCGAGCAGTACTTC
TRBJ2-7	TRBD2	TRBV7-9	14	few	CASSLEGLGGRLYF	TGTGCCAGCAGCTTAGAGGGATTAGGCGGGAGGCTGTACTTC
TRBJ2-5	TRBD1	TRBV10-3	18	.	CAISDRGLKGFGQETQYF	TGTGCCATCAGTGACAGGGGGCTGAAAGGATTCGGCCAAGAGACCCAGTACTTC
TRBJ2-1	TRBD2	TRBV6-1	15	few	CASRHASGTKSEQFF	TGTGCCAGCAGGCATGCTTCCGGGACTAAGAGTGAGCAGTTCTTC
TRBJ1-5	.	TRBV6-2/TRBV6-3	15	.	CASRADRGIRQPQHF	TGTGCCAGCAGAGCCGACAGAGGGATTCGGCAGCCCCAGCATTTT
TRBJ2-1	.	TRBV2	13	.	CASRGDRDYEQFF	TGTGCCAGCAGAGGCGACAGGGACTATGAGCAGTTCTTC
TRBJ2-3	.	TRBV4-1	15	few	CASSLGWRGTDTQYF	TGCGCCAGCAGCCTGGGATGGAGGGGCACAGATACGCAGTATTTT
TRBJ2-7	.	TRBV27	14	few	CASSLSARNYEQYF	TGTGCCAGCAGTTTATCAGCACGGAACTACGAGCAGTACTTC
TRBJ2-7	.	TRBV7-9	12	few	CASGEGTPEQYF	TGTGCCTCGGGAGAGGGGACACCCGAGCAGTACTTC
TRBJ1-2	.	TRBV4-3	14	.	CASSQDGRVLSYTF	TGCGCCAGCAGCCAAGATGGACGGGTTCTTAGCTACACCTTC
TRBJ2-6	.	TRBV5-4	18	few	CASSGTGTADSGANVLTF	TGTGCCAGCAGCGGAACCGGGACTGCAGACTCTGGGGCCAACGTCCTGACTTTC
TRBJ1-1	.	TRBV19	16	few	CASSTRRGGGNTEAFF	TGTGCCAGTAGTACGAGGAGGGGCGGGGGGAACACTGAAGCTTTCTTT
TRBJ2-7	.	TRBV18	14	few	CASSFTGRAYEQYF	TGTGCCAGCTCATTCACCGGGAGAGCGTACGAGCAGTACTTC
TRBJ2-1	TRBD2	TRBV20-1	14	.	CSANSGGNWEEQFF	TGCAGTGCAAATAGCGGGGGGAACTGGGAAGAGCAGTTCTTC
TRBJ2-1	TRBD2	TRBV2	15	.	CASRLLAGGGNEQFF	TGTGCCAGCAGGCTACTAGCGGGCGGGGGGAATGAGCAGTTCTTC
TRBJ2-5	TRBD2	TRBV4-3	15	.	CASSLTSGREETQYF	TGCGCCAGCAGCCTCACTAGCGGGAGGGAAGAGACCCAGTACTTC
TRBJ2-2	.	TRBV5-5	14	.	CASSFFLGSGELFF	TGTGCCAGCAGCTTTTTTCTCGGCTCGGGGGAGCTGTTTTTT
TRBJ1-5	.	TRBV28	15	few	CASSIRDGQNQPQHF	TGTGCCAGCAGTATCCGGGACGGGCAAAATCAGCCCCAGCATTTT
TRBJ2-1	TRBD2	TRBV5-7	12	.	CASSFGLAGAFF	TGTGCCAGCAGCTTCGGGCTAGCGGGAGCGTTCTTC
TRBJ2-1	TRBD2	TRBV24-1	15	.	CATSEGGLAAPKQFF	TGTGCCACCAGTGAGGGGGGACTAGCAGCCCCCAAGCAGTTCTTC
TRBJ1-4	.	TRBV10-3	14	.	CASTTGSWNEKLFF	TGTGCCAGCACTACAGGGAGCTGGAATGAAAAACTGTTTTTT
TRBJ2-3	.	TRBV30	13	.	CAWSVPVGDTQYF	TGTGCCTGGAGTGTACCCGTCGGGGATACGCAGTATTTT
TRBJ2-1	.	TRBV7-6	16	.	CASSQGGGLRYNEQFF	TGTGCCAGCAGCCAGGGAGGCGGACTACGATACAATGAGCAGTTCTTC
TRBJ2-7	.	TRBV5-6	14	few	CASSSPDLSDEQYF	TGTGCCAGCAGCTCACCTGACCTCAGCGACGAGCAGTACTTC
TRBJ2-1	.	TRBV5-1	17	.	CASSRSPTLTSYNEQFF	TGCGCCAGCAGCAGATCTCCCACTCTAACCTCCTACAATGAGCAGTTCTTC
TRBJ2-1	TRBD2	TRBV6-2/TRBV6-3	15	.	CASNYRTSGSDEQFF	TGTGCCAGCAACTATAGGACTAGCGGGAGTGATGAGCAGTTCTTC
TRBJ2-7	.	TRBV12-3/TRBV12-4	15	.	CASSPRPLGSYEQYF	TGTGCCAGCAGTCCCCGGCCACTAGGATCCTACGAGCAGTACTTC
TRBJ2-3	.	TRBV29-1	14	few	CSGRPGGVTDTQYF	TGCAGCGGGCGACCCGGAGGGGTCACAGATACGCAGTATTTT
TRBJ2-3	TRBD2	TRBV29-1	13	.	CSVLTSGPDTQYF	TGCAGCGTTCTAACTAGCGGCCCAGATACGCAGTATTTT
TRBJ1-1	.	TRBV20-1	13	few	CSAKKTGNTEAFF	TGCAGTGCAAAAAAGACAGGGAACACTGAAGCTTTCTTT
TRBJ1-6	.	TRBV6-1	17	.	CASSGGRASSYNSPLHF	TGTGCCAGCAGCGGGGGCAGGGCGAGCTCCTATAATTCACCCCTCCACTTT
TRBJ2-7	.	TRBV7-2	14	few	CASSVRDRSYEQYF	TGTGCCAGCAGCGTCAGGGACCGATCCTACGAGCAGTACTTC
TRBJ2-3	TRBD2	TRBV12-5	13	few	CATGTSGTDTQYF	TGTGCTACCGGGACTAGCGGCACAGATACGCAGTATTTT
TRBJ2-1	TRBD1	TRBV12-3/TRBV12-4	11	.	CASTYRGEQFF	TGTGCCAGCACCTACAGGGGTGAGCAGTTCTTC
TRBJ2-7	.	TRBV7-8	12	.	CASSLGVPEQYF	TGTGCCAGCAGCTTAGGAGTCCCGGAGCAGTACTTC
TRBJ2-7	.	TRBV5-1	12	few	CASSSLEGEQYF	TGCGCCAGCAGCTCCCTGGAGGGCGAGCAGTACTTC
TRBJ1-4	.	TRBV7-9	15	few	CASTPGGGAQEKLFF	TGTGCCAGCACTCCCGGAGGGGGGGCGCAGGAAAAACTGTTTTTT
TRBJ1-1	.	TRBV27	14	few	CASSFDRFGTEAFF	TGTGCCAGCAGTTTCGACAGGTTTGGGACTGAAGCTTTCTTT
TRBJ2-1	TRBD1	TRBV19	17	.	CASSPSGTGYSYNEQFF	TGTGCCAGTAGTCCTTCCGGGACAGGGTACTCCTACAATGAGCAGTTCTTC
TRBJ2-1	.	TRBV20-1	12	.	CGPRSSYNEQFF	TGTGGTCCCCGGAGCTCCTACAATGAGCAGTTCTTC
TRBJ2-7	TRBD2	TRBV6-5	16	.	CASSSRGTSGHYEQYF	TGTGCCAGCAGTTCGCGAGGGACTAGCGGACACTACGAGCAGTACTTC
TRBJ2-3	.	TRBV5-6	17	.	CASSLVTSPFSTDTQYF	TGTGCCAGCAGCTTGGTGACTAGTCCTTTTAGCACAGATACGCAGTATTTT
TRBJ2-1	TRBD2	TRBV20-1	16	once	CSATGLAGEIYNEQFF	TGCAGTGCTACGGGACTAGCGGGAGAAATCTACAATGAGCAGTTCTTC
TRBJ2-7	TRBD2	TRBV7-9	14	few	CASSLGAGRYEQYF	TGTGCCAGCAGCTTAGGAGCGGGACGCTACGAGCAGTACTTC
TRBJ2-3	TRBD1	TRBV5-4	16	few	CASSLVAGTGQDTQYF	TGTGCCAGCAGCTTGGTTGCCGGGACAGGGCAAGATACGCAGTATTTT
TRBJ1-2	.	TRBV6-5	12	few	CASSLDGAGYTF	TGTGCCAGCAGCTTGGACGGTGCTGGCTACACCTTC
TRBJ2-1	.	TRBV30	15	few	CAWRPLALLYNEQFF	TGTGCCTGGAGGCCTCTAGCCCTCTTATACAATGAGCAGTTCTTC
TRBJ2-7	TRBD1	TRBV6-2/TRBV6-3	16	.	CASSYSTTRGPYEQYF	TGTGCCAGCAGTTACTCGACTACCAGGGGGCCCTACGAGCAGTACTTC
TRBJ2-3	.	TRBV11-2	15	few	CASSSRTPSTDTQYF	TGTGCCAGCAGCTCGCGGACCCCTAGCACAGATACGCAGTATTTT
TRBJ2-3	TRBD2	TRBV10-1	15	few	CASSLMTSGTDTQYF	TGCGCCAGCAGTCTCATGACTAGCGGGACAGATACGCAGTATTTT
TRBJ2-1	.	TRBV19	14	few	CASTEKGRLDEQFF	TGTGCCAGTACCGAAAAGGGACGCCTGGATGAGCAGTTCTTC